Presented here are 5 T cell receptor beta chains from one specimen sequenced in a study of blood T cells in healthy people across ages. It was with a sample-barcoded 5' primer and a J-beta primer mix that a second PCR of roughly 7 to 12 cycles was run. One entry per CDR3 protein, called by TCRdb with MiXCR from the 5' RACE reads. The top ten clones hold 3% to 4.5% of a sample with approximately 800,000 distinct CDR3 sequences, just under 25% of them seen once. This sample was also put to use in a study of T cells of mothers and their children.

Input material: blood. These receptor sequences come from a boy aged 5-17 years in good health.

This clonotype was observed a few times. This chain links TRBV24-1 with TRBJ2-5; D unresolved. The J call may not be correct, given that the DNA end is closer to TRBJ2-1. CDR1 and CDR2 (germline): KGHDR, SFDVKD. This CDR3 comprises 13 residues. For the CDR3, the DNA is TGTGCCACCAGTAAAGCTGTCCGAAATGAGCAGTTCTTC. This codes for CATSKAVRNEQFF.

The chain's CDR3 is CASSFSGTFYEQYF. For the CDR3, the DNA is TGTGCCAGCAGTTTCTCAGGAACCTTCTACGAGCAGTACTTC. The rearrangement joins TRBV27 to TRBJ2-7; no firm D call. CDR1 and CDR2 from the germline V gene are MNHEY and SMNVEV (reference sequence). This CDR3 is built from 14 residues. The V and J ends lost 3 bases and 3 bases respectively, with 12 bases between them.

This clonotype was detected only a few times. The rearrangement links TRBV4-3 to TRBJ2-7; 9 nucleotides agree with TRBD2. With the DNA end fitting TRBJ2-1 better, the J assignment may be wrong. The CDR3 length is 15 residues. Germline V lookup: CDR1 LGHNA, CDR2 YSLEER. CDR3 DNA: TGCGCCAGCAGCCAAGATCGGCGGGGGGGCAATGAGCAGTTCTTC. Residues: CASSQDRRGGNEQFF.

The chain combines TRBV5-1 with TRBJ1-4; D uncertain. Per the germline V gene, CDR1 is SGHRS and CDR2 is YFSETQ. V lost 4 bases to trimming and J lost 5 bases, with 12 bases between them. This CDR3 has 14 amino acids. CDR3 in DNA: TGCGCCAGCAGCCTGAACGCCGACAATGAAAAACTGTTTTTT. Translation: CASSLNADNEKLFF.

The V call is TRBV28, the J call TRBJ2-5; D not certain. The germline V gene has CDR1 MDHEN and CDR2 SYDVKM. The V and J ends lost 5 bases and 9 bases respectively, with 13 bases between them. The length of the CDR3 is 12 residues. The CDR3 loop is CASSPQSTSQYF. The DNA for the CDR3 is TGTGCCAGCAGTCCCCAGTCTACTTCCCAGTACTTC.